This T cell receptor beta chain comes out of a study of CD8 T cells in ankylosing spondylitis (dated by TCRdb to about 2017). A note on the overall study: The study profiled T cell receptor beta repertoires in healthy donors and ankylosing spondylitis patients to find disease-linked TCR variants. The full study cohort comprised 20 to 25 ankylosing spondylitis patients and about 110 healthy donors. Peripheral blood was sampled, and synovial fluid was also collected from ankylosing spondylitis patients.

The table lists this clonotype with a few counts. Its binding antigen is unknown. No clone much larger than this one lies a single base away; base qualities are absent. Overall study results and their limits: Blood from ankylosing spondylitis patients appeared to be characterized by a TCR beta motif made up of several highly homologous amino acid variants. The disease-linked clones were reported as significantly enriched in matched synovial fluid samples from ankylosing spondylitis patients. Some motif variants had previously been reported in the synovial fluid and blood of reactive arthritis patients, which suggests shared mechanisms of disease initiation. In peripheral blood, the disease-linked clones were found at relatively low frequencies and had a CD8+ phenotype.

Sequencing instrument: Illumina HiSeq 2500. Quantitative 5'-RACE with molecular barcodes was the method used to prepare the TCR beta libraries. Processing in the source paper ran as follows. A new computational method, built on a probabilistic model of VDJ rearrangement, was used to identify disease-linked TCR variants. TCRdb handled the public reads itself, with Q25 trimming in fastp and clone calling in MiXCR, and kept productive beta chains. Duplicate CDR3 protein sequences are folded into a single record with the most common DNA and genes. TCRdb, not the original authors, processed these V and J calls. The sample data list 300,000 to 350,000 distinct CDR3 sequences, and 11% of these were observed just once. Around 8.4% of the sample lies in the top ten. The sequencing input was blood, either unsorted or a sorted T cell fraction (not recorded which). This clonotype was obtained from a female donor with ankylosing spondylitis or in good health (not recorded which).

The sequenced DNA: TGTGCCAGCAGCTTAGAATGGACAGGCGACCCCTATGGCTACACCTTC. Its product reads: CASSLEWTGDPYGYTF. The V gene is TRBV7-2 and the J gene is TRBJ1-2, with 7 bases aligning to TRBD1. V ends up 1 base short and J 4 bases short, with an unmatched junction base count of 9. In the germline V gene, CDR1 corresponds to SGHTA and CDR2 to FQGNSA. From its cysteine to its phenylalanine, the CDR3 spans 16 amino acids. Only the CDR3 part of the read is kept: 48 bases, read in frame from the first base.